A single T cell receptor (beta chain) is shown here with its context. Its cognate antigen is unknown. Sample treatment: roughly 11-day PBMC culture with coronavirus spike peptide pools or control peptides (ViraFEST assay). The entry originates in a study of vaccination and CD4 T cells after COVID-19. Study background: Samples were taken after vaccination, a median of about 73 days after dose two, with a range of 14 to 241.

The Oncomine TCR Beta short-read assay was applied to DNA of cultured CD4+ T cells. One entry per CDR3 protein, called by TCRdb with MiXCR from the PCR reads. The table has about 15,000 distinct CDR3 sequences, 65% to 80% seen once. This CDR3 is built from 15 residues. Trimming stripped 6 bases from V and 4 bases from J, with 19 bases between. The V gene's germline CDR1 is DFQATT and CDR2 SNEGSKA (reference sequence). V gene TRBV20-1 combines with J gene TRBJ1-5; D may be TRBD1 (5 bases). Material: CD4+ T cells from blood, cultured in vitro. The clonotype originates from a human donor who had recovered from COVID-19. The CDR3 DNA reads TGCAGTGCAGGGGAGTTTGGCCCTGGGAATCAGCCCCAGCATTTT. It yields the protein CSAGEFGPGNQPQHF.